This entry concerns a single TCR beta chain. This table comes from immunoSEQ multiplex PCR, and its TCRdb copy is limited to in-frame clones, with some not included. The sample comprises 25,000 to 35,000 clones, 80% to 90% of which are singletons, and 3% to 4% rests with the top ten. With 0 bases clipped from V and 4 bases from J, the junction kept 8 bases outside the gene matches. Germline CDR1 SGHRS, CDR2 YFSETQ. This CDR3 region has 18 residues. These data are taken from a study of PD-L1 blockade in urothelial cancer. Study context: Researchers found blood samples held a median of 141,255 T cells.

The TCR originated in a man between 45 and 60 years old with urothelial cancer. This chain connects TRBV5-1 to TRBJ2-2; 11 bases agree with TRBD2. Specimen: PBMCs, collected around atezolizumab (anti-PD-L1) treatment. The DNA of the CDR3 is TGCGCCAGCAGCTTGGAACTAGCGGGGGATCCAGTCACCGGGGAGCTGTTTTTT. This translates into CASSLELAGDPVTGELFF.